These 2 T cell receptor beta chains came from one sample sequenced in a study of regulatory T cells in long-lasting Graves disease. Library construction for TCR beta used iRepertoire HTBI primers and Arm-PCR of CDR3 regions. MiXCR, applied by TCRdb to the multiplex PCR reads, yields one record per CDR3 protein. The table includes some 220,000 distinct CDR3 sequences, around 19% detected once. Documented time point: newly diagnosed GD, antithyroid drugs for less than 3 months. The TCR library was prepared using RNA isolated from PBMCs. These data are also associated with another study on T cells in Graves' hyperthyroidism and ophthalmopathy.

The specimen comprised peripheral blood mononuclear cells (PBMCs), sampled at new diagnosis, from a patient treated with antithyroid drugs. The origin of the receptors is a woman in her 30s with Graves disease.

This clonotype has only a few counts. The V and J genes are TRBV6-1 and TRBJ2-7; 7 bases match TRBD2. Germline CDR1 reads MNHNS; CDR2 reads SASEGT. This CDR3 comprises 16 residues. The junction had 16 bases not matched to a gene; V was cut back by 6 bases and J by 5 bases. CDR3: CASRPNRRSGKDEQYF. DNA of the CDR3: TGTGCCAGCAGGCCGAATCGAAGAAGCGGGAAGGACGAGCAGTACTTC.

V gene TRBV5-6 combines with J gene TRBJ2-2; possibly TRBD1 for D (6 bases). The CDR3 consists of 16 residues. Trimming took 4 bases from V and 6 from J, leaving 19 bases between them. Germline V gene sequence: CDR1 SGHDT, CDR2 YYEEEE. CDR3 bases: TGTGCCAGCAGCACAAGGGACACCCCCAATTCCGGGGAGCTGTTTTTT. Translation: CASSTRDTPNSGELFF.